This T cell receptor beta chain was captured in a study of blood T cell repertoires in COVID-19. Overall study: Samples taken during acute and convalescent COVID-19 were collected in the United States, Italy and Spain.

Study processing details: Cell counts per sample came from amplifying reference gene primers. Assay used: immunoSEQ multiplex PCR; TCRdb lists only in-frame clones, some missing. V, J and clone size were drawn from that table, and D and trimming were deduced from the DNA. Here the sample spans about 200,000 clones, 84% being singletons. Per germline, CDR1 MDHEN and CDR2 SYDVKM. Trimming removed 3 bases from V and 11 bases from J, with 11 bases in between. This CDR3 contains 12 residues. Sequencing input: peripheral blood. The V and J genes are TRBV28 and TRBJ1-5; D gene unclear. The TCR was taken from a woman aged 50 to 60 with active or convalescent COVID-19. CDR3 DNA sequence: TGTGCCAGCAGTTTTGAAGTGCGGGCCCAGCATTTT. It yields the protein CASSFEVRAQHF.